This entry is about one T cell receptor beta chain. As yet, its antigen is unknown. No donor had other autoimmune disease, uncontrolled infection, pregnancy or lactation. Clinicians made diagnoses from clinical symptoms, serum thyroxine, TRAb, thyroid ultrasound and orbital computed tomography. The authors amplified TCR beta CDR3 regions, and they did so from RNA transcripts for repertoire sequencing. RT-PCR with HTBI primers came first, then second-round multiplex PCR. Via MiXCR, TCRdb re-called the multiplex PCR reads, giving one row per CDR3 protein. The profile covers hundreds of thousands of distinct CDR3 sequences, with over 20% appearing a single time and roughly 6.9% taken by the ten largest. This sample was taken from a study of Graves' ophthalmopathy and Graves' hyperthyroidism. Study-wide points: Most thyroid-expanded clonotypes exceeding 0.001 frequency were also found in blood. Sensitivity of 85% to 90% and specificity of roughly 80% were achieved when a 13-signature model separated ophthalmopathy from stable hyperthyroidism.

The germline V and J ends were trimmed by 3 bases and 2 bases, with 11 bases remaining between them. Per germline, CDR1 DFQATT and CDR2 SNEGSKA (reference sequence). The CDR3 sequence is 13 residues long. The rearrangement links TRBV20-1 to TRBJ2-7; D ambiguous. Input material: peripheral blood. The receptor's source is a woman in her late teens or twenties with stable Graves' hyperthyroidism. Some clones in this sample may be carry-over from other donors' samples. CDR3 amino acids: CSARTAFTYEQYF. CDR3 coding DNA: TGCAGTGCTAGGACTGCTTTTACCTACGAGCAGTACTTC.